One TCR beta chain is described in this entry. This CDR3 has 13 residues. Germline trimming cut 1 base from V and 6 bases from J; bases unmatched to any gene: 2. Germline V gene lookup returns CDR1 MGHRA and CDR2 YSYEKL. Produced via immunoSEQ multiplex PCR; TCRdb's table is partial and in-frame only. The top ten hold roughly 0.077% of the sample, which has 55,000 or so clones, more than 90% seen once. The entry originates in a study of T cells after somatic rescue of genetic block. The TCR comes from a child less than two years old. Source material: peripheral blood mononuclear cells (PBMCs). V is TRBV4-1 and J is TRBJ2-7; TRBD2 aligns across 8 bases. CDR3 amino acids: CASSQALAGEQYF. In nucleotides, the CDR3 is TGCGCCAGCAGCCAAGCCCTAGCGGGCGAGCAGTACTTC.